The rows below give T cell receptor beta chains drawn from one sample of a study of memory CD4+ T cells and cytomegalovirus serostatus. Libraries were prepared by immunoSEQ multiplex PCR; TCRdb keeps only in-frame clonotypes and omits some of them. Among roughly 64,000 clones listed, about 74% were seen once. The sample was memory CD4+ T cells from blood. These receptors originate from an adult in good health and CMV-seronegative. Each CDR3 is given with its conserved first and last residue. A D gene is named only where the DNA matches it firmly. Expanded clones are given a class, and other clones once, few, many or no size at all.

j_call: TRBJ2-7; clone_size: -; v_call: TRBV5-4; d_call: TRBD1; cdr3_aa: CASSRQGTTYEQYF; cdr3_nt: TGTGCCAGCAGCCGACAGGGGACAACCTACGAGCAGTACTTC
j_call: TRBJ2-7; clone_size: once; v_call: TRBV6-5; d_call: -; cdr3_aa: CASCPGPYSYEQYF; cdr3_nt: TGTGCCAGCTGCCCGGGGCCCTACTCCTACGAGCAGTACTTC
j_call: TRBJ2-1; clone_size: -; v_call: TRBV5-1; d_call: -; cdr3_aa: CASSLGDSSYNEQFF; cdr3_nt: TGCGCCAGCAGCTTGGGCGACAGCTCCTACAATGAGCAGTTCTTC
j_call: TRBJ1-2; clone_size: -; v_call: TRBV9; d_call: TRBD1; cdr3_aa: CASSEHTGELYGYTF; cdr3_nt: TGTGCCAGCAGCGAACATACAGGGGAGCTCTATGGCTACACCTTC
j_call: TRBJ2-1; clone_size: -; v_call: TRBV5-1; d_call: -; cdr3_aa: CASSLRAYNEQFF; cdr3_nt: TGCGCCAGCAGCTTGCGGGCGTACAATGAGCAGTTCTTC
j_call: TRBJ2-1; clone_size: few; v_call: TRBV10-3; d_call: -; cdr3_aa: CAISPTDNEQFF; cdr3_nt: TGTGCCATCAGTCCCACTGACAATGAGCAGTTCTTC
j_call: TRBJ2-5; clone_size: -; v_call: TRBV4-2; d_call: -; cdr3_aa: CASSQLGSTGETQYF; cdr3_nt: TGTGCCAGCAGCCAACTCGGGTCCACGGGGGAGACCCAGTACTTC
j_call: TRBJ1-6; clone_size: -; v_call: TRBV7-9; d_call: -; cdr3_aa: CASSLGGARGSPLHF; cdr3_nt: TGTGCCAGCAGCTTAGGCGGGGCGCGAGGTTCACCCCTCCACTTT
j_call: TRBJ2-7; clone_size: -; v_call: TRBV4-2; d_call: TRBD1; cdr3_aa: CASSPSGQGRGYEQYF; cdr3_nt: TGTGCCAGCAGCCCTTCCGGACAGGGAAGAGGCTACGAGCAGTACTTC
j_call: TRBJ2-1; clone_size: -; v_call: TRBV18; d_call: -; cdr3_aa: CASSPRITQNNEQFF; cdr3_nt: TGTGCCAGCTCACCACGTATAACACAAAACAATGAGCAGTTCTTC
j_call: TRBJ2-7; clone_size: few; v_call: TRBV27; d_call: -; cdr3_aa: CASSFRTQPPHEQYF; cdr3_nt: TGTGCCAGCAGTTTCAGGACTCAGCCTCCCCACGAGCAGTACTTC
j_call: TRBJ2-1; clone_size: -; v_call: TRBV7-8; d_call: -; cdr3_aa: CASSSVFVEDNEQFF; cdr3_nt: TGTGCCAGCAGCTCAGTCTTTGTTGAGGACAATGAGCAGTTCTTC
j_call: TRBJ2-2; clone_size: -; v_call: TRBV6-4; d_call: -; cdr3_aa: CASRYRVTNTGELFF; cdr3_nt: TGTGCCAGCAGGTACCGGGTTACGAACACCGGGGAGCTGTTTTTT
j_call: TRBJ2-7; clone_size: -; v_call: TRBV7-2; d_call: TRBD1; cdr3_aa: CASSSEGQRSYEQYF; cdr3_nt: TGTGCCAGCAGCTCCGAGGGACAGCGCTCCTACGAGCAGTACTTC
j_call: TRBJ1-6; clone_size: -; v_call: TRBV13; d_call: -; cdr3_aa: CASSARNSPLHF; cdr3_nt: TGTGCCAGCAGCGCACGGAATTCACCCCTCCACTTT
j_call: TRBJ2-1; clone_size: -; v_call: TRBV7-9; d_call: -; cdr3_aa: CATRQVEGEQFF; cdr3_nt: TGTGCCACACGTCAGGTGGAAGGCGAGCAGTTCTTC
j_call: TRBJ2-1; clone_size: -; v_call: TRBV29-1; d_call: -; cdr3_aa: CSVVFSYNEQFF; cdr3_nt: TGCAGCGTTGTGTTTTCCTACAATGAGCAGTTCTTC
j_call: TRBJ2-3; clone_size: -; v_call: TRBV7-9; d_call: TRBD2; cdr3_aa: CASIQYAGLAGLAQYF; cdr3_nt: TGTGCCAGCATCCAGTACGCGGGACTAGCGGGGCTGGCGCAGTATTTT
j_call: TRBJ2-5; clone_size: -; v_call: TRBV11-3; d_call: TRBD1; cdr3_aa: CASSFGQGETQYF; cdr3_nt: TGTGCCAGCAGCTTCGGACAGGGAGAGACCCAGTACTTC
j_call: TRBJ2-1; clone_size: -; v_call: TRBV11-3; d_call: -; cdr3_aa: CASSPQLAAYNEQFF; cdr3_nt: TGTGCCAGCAGCCCACAATTAGCGGCCTACAATGAGCAGTTCTTC
j_call: TRBJ1-2; clone_size: -; v_call: TRBV6-1; d_call: TRBD1; cdr3_aa: CASIEPGQGYYGYTF; cdr3_nt: TGTGCCAGCATCGAACCGGGACAGGGATACTATGGCTACACCTTC
j_call: TRBJ1-5; clone_size: -; v_call: TRBV18; d_call: TRBD1; cdr3_aa: CASSPPGTGNQPQHF; cdr3_nt: TGTGCCAGCTCACCACCCGGGACAGGGAATCAGCCCCAGCATTTT
j_call: TRBJ1-3; clone_size: -; v_call: TRBV7-2; d_call: -; cdr3_aa: CASSKVGVAGNTIYF; cdr3_nt: TGTGCCAGCAGCAAAGTCGGGGTGGCTGGAAACACCATATATTTT
j_call: TRBJ1-1; clone_size: -; v_call: TRBV7-8; d_call: -; cdr3_aa: CASSLGVSQRNTEAFF; cdr3_nt: TGTGCCAGCAGCTTAGGGGTCAGCCAAAGGAACACTGAAGCTTTCTTT
j_call: TRBJ1-4; clone_size: -; v_call: TRBV28; d_call: TRBD1; cdr3_aa: CASTTGDRVEKLFF; cdr3_nt: TGTGCCAGCACCACGGGGGACAGGGTCGAGAAACTGTTTTTT
j_call: TRBJ1-6; clone_size: -; v_call: TRBV27; d_call: -; cdr3_aa: CASSFQAYNSPLHF; cdr3_nt: TGTGCCAGCAGTTTTCAGGCCTATAATTCACCCCTCCACTTT
j_call: TRBJ2-7; clone_size: few; v_call: TRBV2; d_call: TRBD2; cdr3_aa: CASRTGGVTGLYEQYF; cdr3_nt: TGTGCCAGCAGGACGGGGGGGGTTACAGGCCTCTACGAGCAGTACTTC
j_call: TRBJ2-5; clone_size: -; v_call: TRBV30; d_call: -; cdr3_aa: CAWSLPGLATTQYF; cdr3_nt: TGTGCCTGGAGTTTGCCGGGACTGGCAACGACCCAGTACTTC
j_call: TRBJ1-4; clone_size: -; v_call: TRBV7-6; d_call: -; cdr3_aa: CASSDGPNNEKLFF; cdr3_nt: TGTGCCAGCAGCGACGGACCCAACAATGAAAAACTGTTTTTT
j_call: TRBJ1-4; clone_size: -; v_call: TRBV28; d_call: -; cdr3_aa: CASSPLGWYRAEKLFF; cdr3_nt: TGTGCCAGCAGTCCCCTTGGCTGGTACAGGGCTGAAAAACTGTTTTTT
j_call: TRBJ2-1; clone_size: -; v_call: TRBV5-6; d_call: -; cdr3_aa: CASSLVATSYNEQFF; cdr3_nt: TGTGCCAGCAGCTTGGTGGCCACGAGCTACAATGAGCAGTTCTTC
j_call: TRBJ2-7; clone_size: -; v_call: TRBV29-1; d_call: TRBD1; cdr3_aa: CSVGTGRAYEQYF; cdr3_nt: TGCAGCGTCGGGACAGGGAGAGCCTACGAGCAGTACTTC
j_call: TRBJ2-3; clone_size: -; v_call: TRBV30; d_call: TRBD2; cdr3_aa: CAWSGERTSQELTGGTDTQYF; cdr3_nt: TGTGCCTGGAGTGGGGAGAGGACTAGCCAAGAATTAACGGGGGGGACAGATACGCAGTATTTT
j_call: TRBJ2-4; clone_size: -; v_call: TRBV5-8; d_call: -; cdr3_aa: CATRPRREAGNIQYF; cdr3_nt: TGTGCCACCCGACCCCGCCGAGAGGCAGGTAACATTCAGTACTTC
j_call: TRBJ1-4; clone_size: -; v_call: TRBV30; d_call: -; cdr3_aa: CAWSVQRNEKLFF; cdr3_nt: TGTGCCTGGAGTGTACAAAGGAATGAAAAACTGTTTTTT
j_call: TRBJ2-7; clone_size: few; v_call: TRBV7-2; d_call: TRBD2; cdr3_aa: CASSLSGTSGLEQYF; cdr3_nt: TGTGCCAGCAGCCTTTCCGGGACTAGCGGTCTCGAGCAGTACTTC
j_call: TRBJ1-5; clone_size: once; v_call: TRBV19; d_call: -; cdr3_aa: CATRGAADEYSNQPQHF; cdr3_nt: TGTGCCACCCGGGGGGCGGCGGACGAATATAGCAATCAGCCCCAGCATTTT
j_call: TRBJ1-6; clone_size: -; v_call: TRBV6-5; d_call: -; cdr3_aa: CASSYSILWDNSPLHF; cdr3_nt: TGTGCCAGCAGTTACTCGATTTTGTGGGATAATTCACCCCTCCACTTT
j_call: TRBJ1-2; clone_size: -; v_call: TRBV5-1; d_call: TRBD1; cdr3_aa: CASSSPGQGNYGYTF; cdr3_nt: TGCGCCAGCAGCTCGCCGGGACAGGGAAACTATGGCTACACCTTC
j_call: TRBJ1-6; clone_size: -; v_call: TRBV30; d_call: TRBD1; cdr3_aa: CAWSVVGQNNSPLHF; cdr3_nt: TGTGCCTGGAGTGTAGTGGGACAGAATAATTCACCCCTCCACTTT
j_call: TRBJ2-1; clone_size: few; v_call: TRBV11-2; d_call: TRBD2; cdr3_aa: CASSLGLAGVSHEQFF; cdr3_nt: TGTGCCAGCAGCTTAGGGCTAGCGGGAGTTAGTCATGAGCAGTTCTTC
j_call: TRBJ1-2; clone_size: -; v_call: TRBV6-1; d_call: -; cdr3_aa: CASSEADRTYNYGYTF; cdr3_nt: TGTGCCAGCAGTGAAGCGGACCGGACTTACAACTATGGCTACACCTTC
j_call: TRBJ2-1; clone_size: -; v_call: TRBV6-1; d_call: -; cdr3_aa: CASSHNRAEYEQFF; cdr3_nt: TGTGCCAGCAGTCATAACAGGGCAGAGTATGAGCAGTTCTTC
j_call: TRBJ2-2; clone_size: -; v_call: TRBV7-6; d_call: -; cdr3_aa: CASSLQAGTNTGELFF; cdr3_nt: TGTGCCAGCAGCTTACAGGCAGGGACGAACACCGGGGAGCTGTTTTTT
j_call: TRBJ1-3; clone_size: -; v_call: TRBV5-1; d_call: -; cdr3_aa: CASSLEGGGNTIYF; cdr3_nt: TGCGCCAGCAGCTTGGAGGGAGGAGGAAACACCATATATTTT
j_call: TRBJ1-2; clone_size: once; v_call: TRBV15; d_call: -; cdr3_aa: CATSSGRVGYTF; cdr3_nt: TGTGCCACCAGCAGCGGTCGGGTTGGCTACACCTTC
j_call: TRBJ1-4; clone_size: -; v_call: TRBV5-1; d_call: -; cdr3_aa: CASSVTGAGEKLFF; cdr3_nt: TGCGCCAGCAGCGTGACGGGGGCGGGGGAAAAACTGTTTTTT
j_call: TRBJ2-5; clone_size: -; v_call: TRBV10-2; d_call: -; cdr3_aa: CASSESEYQETQYF; cdr3_nt: TGCGCCAGCAGTGAGTCGGAATACCAAGAGACCCAGTACTTC
j_call: TRBJ1-2; clone_size: few; v_call: TRBV27; d_call: -; cdr3_aa: CASSQEGAQGYGYTF; cdr3_nt: TGTGCCAGCAGCCAAGAGGGAGCCCAAGGCTATGGCTACACCTTC
j_call: TRBJ1-1; clone_size: few; v_call: TRBV11-2; d_call: -; cdr3_aa: CASSRGSPAFF; cdr3_nt: TGTGCCAGCAGCAGGGGCAGCCCAGCTTTCTTT
j_call: TRBJ2-7; clone_size: -; v_call: TRBV7-2; d_call: -; cdr3_aa: CASSLTNYEQYF; cdr3_nt: TGTGCCAGCAGCTTAACGAACTACGAGCAGTACTTC
j_call: TRBJ1-1; clone_size: -; v_call: TRBV7-8; d_call: -; cdr3_aa: CASSLSRVPEAFF; cdr3_nt: TGTGCCAGCAGCTTAAGCAGGGTCCCTGAAGCTTTCTTT
j_call: TRBJ2-5; clone_size: -; v_call: TRBV7-2; d_call: TRBD1; cdr3_aa: CASSLQGVFETQYF; cdr3_nt: TGTGCCAGCAGTCTCCAGGGGGTCTTTGAGACCCAGTACTTC
j_call: TRBJ1-6; clone_size: -; v_call: TRBV7-8; d_call: -; cdr3_aa: CASSALQGYNSPLHF; cdr3_nt: TGTGCCAGCAGCGCCTTACAGGGTTATAATTCACCCCTCCACTTT
j_call: TRBJ2-7; clone_size: -; v_call: TRBV27; d_call: TRBD1; cdr3_aa: CASSLWGTGSVSYEQYF; cdr3_nt: TGTGCCAGCAGTTTATGGGGGACAGGTTCTGTGTCCTACGAGCAGTACTTC